A single count supports the clone carrying this T cell receptor beta chain. Its antigen is currently unknown. Sequencing was performed with immunoSEQ multiplex PCR; in TCRdb, only in-frame clones are kept and a portion is missing. The table has 95,000 to 150,000 clones, roughly 89% seen once; the top ten hold less than 1.5%. The data originate from a study of cytomegalovirus exposure and HLA in healthy donors. The CDR3 covers 13 residues. V lost 9 bases and J 2 bases, leaving 13 bases between the germline ends. Germline lookup yields CDR1 WSHSY and CDR2 SAAADI. Study results and caveats: Subsequent analysis showed first-cohort TCR clusters tending to co-occur in roughly 130 validation repertoires. Most TCRs appeared rarely, but some public TCRs recurred in many donors.

This TCR came from a woman younger than 30 in good health and CMV-seronegative. The chain employs TRBV10-2 and TRBJ1-2; maybe TRBD1 (6 bases). The sequencing sample was made of PBMCs. CDR3 coding DNA: TGCGCCAGGAAGAGGACAGTCAACTATGGCTACACCTTC. Protein: CARKRTVNYGYTF.